One sample yielded the 30 T cell receptor beta chains listed below, sequenced in a study of radiation and T cells in renal cell carcinoma. Method: immunoSEQ multiplex PCR; TCRdb's copy keeps in-frame clones and lacks some. The profile shows over 9,000 clones, approximately 69% of them singletons. The treatment was: treatment-naive control, cytoreductive nephrectomy. The sample consisted of tumor tissue, taken from a patient whose treatment was nephrectomy without radiotherapy. The receptors were sampled from a man aged 55 to 69 with renal cell carcinoma.

The J gene is TRBJ1-5, the V gene TRBV7-9; no reliable D call. From germline, CDR1 is SEHNR and CDR2 FQNEAQ (reference sequence). This CDR3 is built from 12 residues. The V and J ends lost 5 bases and 3 bases respectively, with 5 bases between them. The CDR3 nucleotides are TGTGCCAGCAGCGGAAACAATCAGCCCCAGCATTTT. Translation: CASSGNNQPQHF.

In the case of this clone: Other DNA variants within this sample encode the same CDR3. The chain's CDR3 is CASSLGENQPQHF. In DNA, the CDR3 is TGTGCCAGCAGCTTAGGGGAAAATCAGCCCCAGCATTTT. This chain links TRBV5-4 with TRBJ1-5; D is perhaps TRBD1 (5 bases). V shed 2 bases and J shed 4 bases, with 7 bases lying between them. The CDR3 spans 13 residues. In germline, CDR1 is SGHNT, CDR2 YYREEE (reference sequence).

This clone was observed a handful of times. This chain connects TRBV7-9 to TRBJ1-2, with D unresolved. CDR3 length equals 13 residues. Trimming took 1 base from V and 6 from J, leaving 9 bases between them. CDR1 and CDR2 (germline): SEHNR, FQNEAQ (reference sequence). The CDR3 here is CASSLEGIHGYTF. Here the CDR3 DNA reads TGTGCCAGCAGCTTAGAAGGGATTCATGGCTACACCTTC.

V and J are TRBV19 and TRBJ2-1, with 10 bases identical to TRBD1. The CDR3 sequence is 15 residues long. The germline V gene has CDR1 LNHDA and CDR2 SQIVND (reference sequence). V gave up 6 bases and J gave up 9 bases; unmatched junction bases: 11. The CDR3: CASRTSGTGVGEQFF. The CDR3 DNA follows: TGTGCCAGTAGAACCTCCGGGACAGGGGTAGGTGAGCAGTTCTTC. Combining the CDR3 with reference TRBV19 and TRBJ2-1 gives the whole variable domain DGGITQSPKYLFRKEGQNVTLSCEQNLNHDAMYWYRQDPGQGLRLIYYSQIVNDFQKGDIAEGYSVSREKKESFPLTVTSAQKNPTAFYLCASRTSGTGVGEQFFGPGTRLTVL.

The chain combines TRBV14 with TRBJ2-7, with D perhaps TRBD1 (6 bases). Germline-derived CDR1 and CDR2 are SGHDN and FVKESK. Trimming left V 0 bases short and J 7 bases short, with 16 bases between. CDR3 size: 15 residues. CDR3 bases: TGTGCCAGCAGCCAAGACGGCAGGGGTTTTAGGGAGCAGTACTTC. Translation: CASSQDGRGFREQYF. Supplemented by reference TRBV14 and TRBJ2-7, the full variable domain reads EAGVTQFPSHSVIEKGQTVTLRCDPISGHDNLYWYRRVMGKEIKFLLHFVKESKQDESGMPNNRFLAERTGGTYSTLKVQPAELEDSGVYFCASSQDGRGFREQYFGPGTRLTVT.

The chain couples TRBV18 to TRBJ1-4; D may be TRBD1 (5 bases). The germline gives CDR1 KGHSH, CDR2 LQKENI. The CDR3 runs 14 residues. V was shortened by 4 bases and J by 5 bases, with 11 bases between the two germline ends. The CDR3 here is CASSQGAGNEKLFF. CDR3 bases: TGTGCCAGCTCACAAGGGGCTGGGAATGAAAAACTGTTTTTT.

The chain couples TRBV28 to TRBJ1-5, with 8 positions matching TRBD1. The V segment lost 5 bases and the J segment 1 base; nucleotides outside the gene matches: 10. This CDR3 has 17 amino acids. Looked up from germline, CDR1 is MDHEN and CDR2 is SYDVKM. The DNA of the CDR3 is TGTGCCAGCAGTCCGCAAAGACAGGGGTTGAGCAATCAGCCCCAGCATTTT. Amino acids: CASSPQRQGLSNQPQHF.

This clone was seen just once. V usage is TRBV28 and J usage is TRBJ1-1, with TRBD1 matching 7 bases. This CDR3 is built from 14 residues. V was clipped by 3 bases and J by 1 base; unmatched bases: 2. CDR1 MDHEN and CDR2 SYDVKM come from the germline V gene. CDR3: CASSLGQRNTEAFF. The CDR3, as DNA: TGTGCCAGCAGTTTGGGACAGAGGAACACTGAAGCTTTCTTT.

This clone is medium-sized within its sample. At one end, the junction sequence differs from germline, possibly due to a read error. This chain uses TRBV7-7 with TRBJ2-5, with 15 bases fitting TRBD2. This CDR3 comprises 17 residues. Germline CDR1 reads SSHAT; CDR2 reads FNYEAQ (reference sequence). CDR3 residues: CASSYGLAGGPGETQYF. CDR3 nucleotides: TGTGCTAGCAGCTATGGACTAGCGGGAGGGCCAGGAGAGACCCAGTACTTC.

In nucleotides, the CDR3 is TGCGCCAGCAGCTTAAATGGCCAAAGCTATGGCTACACCTTC. Translation gives CASSLNGQSYGYTF. The chain combines TRBV5-1 with TRBJ1-2; D ambiguous. The length of the CDR3 is 14 residues. V was shortened by 2 bases and J by 4 bases, with 12 bases between the two germline ends. Germline CDR1 is SGHRS and CDR2 is YFSETQ.

The genes are TRBV6-5 and TRBJ1-5; D might be TRBD1 (6 bases). Trimming took 6 bases from V and 4 from J, leaving 10 bases between them. Per the germline V gene, CDR1 is MNHEY and CDR2 is SVGAGI. The CDR3 has 13 amino acids. The DNA of the CDR3 is TGTGCCAGCAGCGGACAGCAAAATCAGCCCCAGCATTTT. Protein: CASSGQQNQPQHF.

The J gene is TRBJ2-3, the V gene TRBV9, with a weak D call TRBD2 (6 bases). Trimming pared 5 bases from V and 5 bases from J, leaving 27 bases between. Germline CDR1 SGDLS, CDR2 YYNGEE. CDR3 size: 18 residues. The CDR3, as DNA: TGTGCCAGCAGTGCTCTTGTGGTGACGGGACTGAATGGAGATACGCAGTATTTT. This gives the protein CASSALVVTGLNGDTQYF.

This clone has more than one count but fewer than ten. The chain joins TRBV5-4 to TRBJ1-6, with TRBD1 matching over 7 bases. Trimming removed 4 bases from V and 9 bases from J; junction bases left unmatched: 10. CDR3 length equals 15 residues. Germline values: CDR1 SGHNT, CDR2 YYREEE (reference sequence). This chain's CDR3 is CASSTIDRDGSPLHF. The DNA for the CDR3 is TGTGCCAGCAGCACCATCGACAGGGACGGTTCACCCCTCCACTTT.

V and J are TRBV2 and TRBJ1-6; D gene unclear. CDR3 length equals 18 residues. V was trimmed by 8 bases and J by 0 bases, leaving 20 bases between them. Germline-derived CDR1 and CDR2 are SNHLY and FYNNEI. The chain's CDR3 is CASDTDPNISSYNSPLHF. The CDR3 nucleotides read TGTGCCAGCGATACGGACCCCAACATAAGCTCCTATAATTCACCCCTCCACTTT.

The V gene is TRBV6-5, the J gene TRBJ2-7; 9 nucleotides match TRBD1. The germline CDR1 and CDR2 sequences are MNHEY and SVGAGI. The CDR3 sequence is 15 residues long. With 4 bases clipped from V and 2 bases from J, the junction kept 6 bases outside the gene matches. The DNA of the CDR3 is TGTGCCAGCAGTTTGGGGACAGGGTTCACCTACGAGCAGTACTTC. Translation: CASSLGTGFTYEQYF.

This chain links TRBV9 with TRBJ2-1; no clear D gene. Germline values: CDR1 SGDLS, CDR2 YYNGEE. Trimming pared 0 bases from V and 7 bases from J, leaving 8 bases between. There are 13 residues in the CDR3. This chain's CDR3 is CASSVEGRNEQFF. For the CDR3, the DNA is TGTGCCAGCAGCGTAGAGGGCCGGAATGAGCAGTTCTTC.

The chain has TRBV9 and TRBJ2-5; a weak D match, TRBD2 (5 bases). The V gene lost 4 bases and the J gene lost 5 bases, with 15 bases spanning the gap. The germline CDR1 and CDR2 sequences are SGDLS and YYNGEE. CDR3 length equals 14 residues. CDR3 in DNA: TGTGCCAGCAGCTCCAAAACCCCGGGGGAGACCCAGTACTTC. This codes for CASSSKTPGETQYF. The full variable domain, in which reference TRBV9 and TRBJ2-5 provide the parts outside the CDR3, is DSGVTQTPKHLITATGQRVTLRCSPRSGDLSVYWYQQSLDQGLQFLIQYYNGEERAKGNILERFSAQQFPDLHSELNLSSLELGDSALYFCASSSKTPGETQYFGPGTRLLVL.

V and J are TRBV7-4 and TRBJ1-2; no reliable D call. Deletions cut 6 bases from V and 7 bases from J, with 12 bases between. CDR3 length: 12 residues. Germline values: CDR1 SGHVT, CDR2 SQSDAQ. The CDR3 bases are TGTGCCAGCAGAACCCTAACAAGTGGCTACACCTTC. Translating it yields CASRTLTSGYTF.

The V and J genes are TRBV5-1 and TRBJ1-1, with D possibly matching TRBD1 (6 bases). In germline, CDR1 is SGHRS, CDR2 YFSETQ. The V gene lost 1 base and the J gene lost 6 bases, with 19 bases spanning the gap. CDR3 length equals 16 residues. The chain's CDR3 is CASSLQSPRQASEAFF. CDR3 coding DNA: TGCGCCAGCAGCTTGCAAAGCCCGAGACAGGCATCTGAAGCTTTCTTT.

The chain uses TRBV4-1 and TRBJ2-1; a possible D gene is TRBD2 (6 bases). This CDR3 is built from 16 residues. Germline CDR1 MGHRA, CDR2 YSYEKL. Trimming removed 0 bases at V and 10 bases at J, with 19 bases between. In DNA form, the CDR3 reads TGCGCCAGCAGCCAAGAGTCCGGGACTGCCCTCTGGGAGCAGTTCTTC. It encodes CASSQESGTALWEQFF.

The CDR3 DNA sequence: TGCGCCAGCAGCTTGGAGGGGGCGACCTCCTACGAGCAGTACTTC. Protein product: CASSLEGATSYEQYF. This chain joins TRBV5-1 and TRBJ2-7, with 7 bases matching TRBD1. This CDR3 comprises 15 residues. Germline assignment: CDR1 SGHRS and CDR2 YFSETQ. J was trimmed by 0 bases and V by 0 bases; bases with no gene match: 3.

This clone was counted only a few times. V gene TRBV5-1 combines with J gene TRBJ2-7, with a weak D call TRBD2 (5 bases). The CDR3 consists of 17 residues. CDR1 is SGHRS and CDR2 is YFSETQ in the germline V gene. V was clipped by 4 bases and J by 3 bases, with 23 bases between them. The CDR3 sequence: CASSLGPVSGSGYEQYF. The CDR3 bases are TGCGCCAGCAGCCTTGGCCCGGTGAGCGGCTCGGGCTACGAGCAGTACTTC.

This rearrangement joins TRBV20-1 to TRBJ2-5; D is uncertain. Germline V gene lookup returns CDR1 DFQATT and CDR2 SNEGSKA (reference sequence). The CDR3 has 11 residues. Trimming left V 3 bases short and J 4 bases short, with 6 bases between. The CDR3 DNA sequence: TGCAGTGCTAGGTACGGAGAGACCCAGTACTTC. Translated: CSARYGETQYF.

The rearrangement uses TRBV28 and TRBJ2-7; D may be TRBD2 (6 bases). Germline V lookup: CDR1 MDHEN, CDR2 SYDVKM. V lost 4 bases and J 5 bases, leaving 24 bases between the germline ends. The CDR3 has 17 amino acids. The CDR3 bases are TGTGCCAGCAGTTCAACCACCGGGACTTTTTTCTTGGACGAGCAGTACTTC. Its protein product is CASSSTTGTFFLDEQYF. Based on the CDR3 plus reference TRBV28 and TRBJ2-7, the full variable domain is DVKVTQSSRYLVKRTGEKVFLECVQDMDHENMFWYRQDPGLGLRLIYFSYDVKMKEKGDIPEGYSVSREKKERFSLILESASTNQTSMYLCASSSTTGTFFLDEQYFGPGTRLTVT.

The V and J genes are TRBV7-9 and TRBJ1-2, with D tentatively TRBD1 (6 bases). V was pared by 6 bases and J by 2 bases, with 19 bases between. CDR3 size: 16 residues. Germline CDR1 SEHNR, CDR2 FQNEAQ (reference sequence). CDR3 in amino acids: CASSFPGTTGNYGYTF. Here the CDR3 DNA reads TGTGCCAGCAGTTTTCCCGGGACAACAGGGAACTATGGCTACACCTTC.

CDR3 sequence reads: CASRTSLNTEAFF. In DNA form, the CDR3 reads TGTGCCAGCAGGACATCTCTGAACACTGAAGCTTTCTTT. V is TRBV6-1 and J is TRBJ1-1; D ambiguous. This CDR3 region has 13 residues. The V gene lost 6 bases and the J gene lost 0 bases, with 8 bases spanning the gap. Germline V gene data show CDR1 as MNHNS and CDR2 as SASEGT.

The V gene is TRBV10-3, the J gene TRBJ1-6, with D unresolved. The CDR3 has 15 amino acids. V gave up 10 bases and J gave up 0 bases, with 13 bases separating them. Germline assignment: CDR1 ENHRY and CDR2 SYGVKD. CDR3 nucleotides: TGTGCCACCGCGGACGGAGCCTCCTATAATTCACCCCTCCACTTT. It codes for CATADGASYNSPLHF.

This clone has a handful of counts. V gene TRBV4-2 combines with J gene TRBJ1-4; 12 nucleotides match TRBD1. Per germline, CDR1 LGHNA and CDR2 YNFKEQ. This CDR3 is 19 amino acids long. Unmatched junction bases numbered 8, after V lost 3 bases and J lost 0 bases. This CDR3 reads CASSHGGGQGAPTNEKLFF. The CDR3 region has the DNA TGTGCCAGCAGCCATGGGGGGGGACAGGGGGCCCCAACTAATGAAAAACTGTTTTTT.

V gene TRBV5-6 combines with J gene TRBJ2-5; 8 bases line up with TRBD2. Trimming at V came to 5 bases and at J to 5 bases, leaving 2 bases not matched to a gene. CDR3 size: 12 residues. CDR1 and CDR2 from the germline V gene are SGHDT and YYEEEE. Here the CDR3 DNA reads TGTGCCAGCAGTCCGGGGGGGGAGACCCAGTACTTC. This encodes CASSPGGETQYF.

V gene TRBV19 combines with J gene TRBJ1-5; D perhaps matches TRBD1 (5 bases). Germline V gene sequence: CDR1 LNHDA, CDR2 SQIVND (reference sequence). CDR3 size: 15 residues. Trimming left V 7 bases short and J 1 base short, with 14 bases between. The CDR3 sequence: CASKALSGSNQPQHF. DNA for the CDR3: TGTGCCAGTAAAGCCCTCTCAGGGAGCAATCAGCCCCAGCATTTT.